This T cell receptor (beta chain) was sequenced during a study of shared clonotypes between healthy human individuals. About the research overall: Per-donor plates numbered three CD4 naive, three CD4 memory, two CD8 naive and one CD8 memory. General study results and limits: In general, naive subsets displayed greater estimated richness than memory subsets did. Several donors held approximately 4.6% of naive CD4 clonotypes in common.

Looked up from germline, CDR1 is KGHSH and CDR2 is LQKENI. Trimming took 2 bases from V and 3 from J, leaving 10 bases between them. The length of the CDR3 is 15 residues. This table comes from immunoSEQ multiplex PCR, and its TCRdb copy is limited to in-frame clones, with some not included. This table holds 600,000 to 800,000 clones, over 55% found once. Worth noting for this clone: The antigen remains undetermined.

The sample was memory CD4+ T cells sorted from blood. Subset of the sample: CD45RA-negative fraction. The chain uses TRBV18 and TRBJ2-2; D remains ambiguous. This TCR derives from a woman in her thirties in good health. DNA of the CDR3: TGTGCCAGCTCACCAGTGCAGGAGTACACCGGGGAGCTGTTTTTT. It yields the protein CASSPVQEYTGELFF.